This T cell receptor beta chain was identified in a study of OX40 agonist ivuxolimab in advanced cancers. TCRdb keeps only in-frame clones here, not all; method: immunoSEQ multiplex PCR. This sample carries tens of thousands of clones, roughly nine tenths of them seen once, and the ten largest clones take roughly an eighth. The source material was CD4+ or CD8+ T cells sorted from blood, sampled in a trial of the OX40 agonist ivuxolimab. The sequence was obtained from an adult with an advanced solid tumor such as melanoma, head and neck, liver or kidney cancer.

CDR3 coding DNA: TGTGCCAGCAGCTTAAGGGGGCCCGGGACAGTTTCCTACGAGCAGTACTTC. Translating it yields CASSLRGPGTVSYEQYF. The rearrangement joins TRBV7-6 to TRBJ2-7, with 7 nucleotides matching TRBD1. The germline V gene encodes CDR1 SGHVS and CDR2 FNYEAQ. Trimming took 2 bases from V and 1 from J; bases not matched to a gene: 11. This CDR3 is 17 amino acids long.